This TCR beta chain appears in the sequencing data of a study of shared clonotypes between healthy human individuals. The CDR3 spans 15 residues. The V gene's germline CDR1 is SGHRS and CDR2 YFSETQ. V shed 3 bases, J shed 3 bases, and the junction held 5 bases outside the gene matches. Sequenced by immunoSEQ multiplex PCR; TCRdb stores in-frame clones only, minus some. This sample carries about 330,000 clones, about 74% of them seen once, and the ten largest clones take under 13%. For this clone: Its matching antigen is unknown.

Study results and caveats: Rarefaction showed sorted-subset sequencing was incomplete despite large depth. Larger estimated richness was generally seen in naive subsets than in memory subsets. Generation probability values for non-shared clonotypes were lower than those for clonotypes shared by all four donors.

The receptor was derived from a man aged 30-40 years in good health. The rearrangement joins TRBV5-1 to TRBJ2-2, with TRBD1 matching 7 bases. The sample taken for sequencing was memory CD4+ T cells sorted from blood. Subset given: CD45RA-negative fraction. The CDR3 coding sequence is TGCGCCAGCAGCTCCAGGGGGTCAGACACCGGGGAGCTGTTTTTT. Amino acid sequence: CASSSRGSDTGELFF.